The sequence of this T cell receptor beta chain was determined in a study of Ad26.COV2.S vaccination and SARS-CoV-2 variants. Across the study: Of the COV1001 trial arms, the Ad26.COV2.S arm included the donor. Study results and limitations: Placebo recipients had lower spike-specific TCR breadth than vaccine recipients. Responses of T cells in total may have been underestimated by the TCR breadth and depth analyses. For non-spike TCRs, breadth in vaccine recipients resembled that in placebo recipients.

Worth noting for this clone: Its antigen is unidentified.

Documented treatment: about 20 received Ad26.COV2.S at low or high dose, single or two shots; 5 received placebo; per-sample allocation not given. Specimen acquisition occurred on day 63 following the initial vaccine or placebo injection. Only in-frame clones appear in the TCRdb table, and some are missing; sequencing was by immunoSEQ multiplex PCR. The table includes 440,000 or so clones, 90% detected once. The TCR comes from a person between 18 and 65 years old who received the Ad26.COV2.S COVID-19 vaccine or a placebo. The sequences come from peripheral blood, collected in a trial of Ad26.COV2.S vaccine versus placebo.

The CDR3 sequence is CASSLLGPDNSPLHF. The CDR3 DNA reads TGTGCCAGCAGCTTACTTGGACCCGACAATTCACCCCTCCACTTT. This chain connects TRBV7-3 to TRBJ1-6; D unresolved. V was shortened by 2 bases and J by 7 bases, with 12 bases between the two germline ends. The CDR3 length is 15 residues. CDR1 and CDR2 from the germline V gene are SGHTA and FQGTGA.